This T cell receptor (beta chain) was sequenced during a study of beta chain features in type 1 diabetes. Whole-study findings and limits: Shortening that was moderate but significant affected the TCRB CDR3s of Type 1 diabetes patients in all four CD4+ subsets.

In the case of this clone: As yet, its antigen is unknown. In the same sample, other DNA sequences code for this CDR3.

Reverse transcription of all isolated RNA meant that expressed TCRB transcripts were sequenced. Each sample of naive, central memory or regulatory T cells had, on average, roughly 3.5 million reads. Clones were sequenced by immunoSEQ multiplex PCR, and TCRdb holds only the in-frame ones, with some missing. The data show some 900,000 clones, under 20% seen once. The CDR3 is 13 residues long. Trimming left V 1 base short and J 3 bases short, with 6 bases between. Germline CDR1 is SGHDN and CDR2 is FVKESK. This clonotype was sampled from a young woman in good health. The rearrangement links TRBV14 to TRBJ1-2; D ambiguous. Sequencing was done on a sample of naive CD4+ T cells from blood. This chain's CDR3 is CASSQVSHYGYTF. The CDR3 DNA reads as TGTGCCAGCAGCCAAGTAAGCCACTATGGCTACACCTTC.